This entry lists 2 T cell receptor beta chains sequenced from one sample in a study of response to subunit inactivated influenza vaccine. MiXCR, run by TCRdb on the RT-PCR reads, gives a single entry per CDR3 protein. The table has 430,000 or so distinct CDR3 sequences, 11% seen once; the top ten hold roughly 12%. The source was PBMCs from blood, collected more than 35 days after vaccination. These receptor sequences come from a man between 45 and 60 years old who received an inactivated influenza vaccine.

In its sample, this clonotype was seen many times. The chain recombines TRBV12-3 or TRBV12-4 with TRBJ1-5, with D possibly matching TRBD1 (5 bases). CDR3 length: 12 amino acids. Deletions cut 5 bases from V and 5 bases from J, with 7 bases between. CDR3 amino acids: CASSPQDQPQHF. DNA for the CDR3: TGTGCCAGCAGTCCACAGGATCAGCCCCAGCATTTT.

A few counts support this clonotype. The rearrangement uses TRBV7-9 and TRBJ2-1, with 9 bases lining up with TRBD2. The J segment lost 10 bases and the V segment lost 5 bases, leaving 0 bases of the junction unmatched. The CDR3 is 11 residues long. From germline, CDR1 is SEHNR and CDR2 FQNEAQ (reference sequence). The CDR3 nucleotides are TGTGCCAGCAGCGCGGGAGGGGAGCAGTTCTTC. Translated, it gives CASSAGGEQFF.